This T cell receptor (beta chain) was sequenced in a study of PD-1 blockade in classical Hodgkin lymphoma. Regarding the study as a whole: What drove the repertoire differences, possibly disease activity or prior therapy, has not been defined.

Stated time point: newly diagnosed, previously untreated cHL patient sample. Magnetic negative selection purified CD4+ T cells from thawed PBMCs. CDR1 is WSHSY and CDR2 is SAAADI in the germline V gene. The CDR3 consists of 16 residues. V lost 2 bases and J 0 bases, leaving 10 bases between the germline ends. Concerning this clone itself: Its antigen remains unidentified.

Libraries were prepared by immunoSEQ multiplex PCR; TCRdb keeps only in-frame clonotypes and omits some of them. This sample has 15,000 to 25,000 clones, with approximately 83% found just once. Sequencing input: CD4+ T cells from blood. This TCR came from a human donor with classical Hodgkin lymphoma. V and J are TRBV10-2 and TRBJ1-4, with unresolved D. This CDR3 is CASSEKFLSTNEKLFF. As DNA, the CDR3 is TGCGCCAGCAGTGAGAAATTCTTATCAACTAATGAAAAACTGTTTTTT.